The present entry profiles one T cell receptor (beta chain) with its context. Antigen specificity is unknown. J lost 6 bases, V lost 4 bases, and 7 bases had no gene match. The CDR3 covers 14 residues. The V gene's germline CDR1 is SNHLY and CDR2 FYNNEI. The sample is drawn from a study of radiotherapy plus CTLA-4 blockade in lung cancer. Study-level results: Per reports, early blood T cell clone dynamics, plus interferon-beta, forecast response most strongly. Radiotherapy was combined with ipilimumab, and tumor-derived TCR clones then expanded in blood.

Sequencing was performed with immunoSEQ multiplex PCR; in TCRdb, only in-frame clones are kept and a portion is missing. The data show 80,000 to 100,000 clones, roughly 88% seen once. Participants had chemo-refractory metastatic non-small-cell lung cancer and were treated with focal radiation plus ipilimumab CTLA-4 blockade. This material consisted of peripheral blood, taken from a patient treated with radiotherapy plus ipilimumab. This TCR was recovered from a human donor with non-small cell lung cancer that progressed on radiotherapy plus ipilimumab. The chain couples TRBV2 to TRBJ2-3; 7 nucleotides align to TRBD1. The CDR3, as DNA: TGTGCCAGCAGTGCGAGACAGGGCGTTGATACGCAGTATTTT. Its protein is CASSARQGVDTQYF.